These 5 T cell receptor beta chains were sequenced from one sample in a study of T cells in Graves' hyperthyroidism and ophthalmopathy. RNA transcripts provided the source from which TCR beta CDR3 regions were amplified. The TCR CDR3 first-round RT-PCR relied on the HTBI primer set. MiXCR was run by TCRdb on the multiplex PCR reads, yielding one entry per CDR3 protein. The table lists approximately 600,000 distinct CDR3 sequences, around 13% of them singletons, with around 5.4% in the top ten. The sequenced sample consisted of blood. The receptors come from a woman aged 30 to 39 with Graves' hyperthyroidism that later progressed to Graves' ophthalmopathy.

This clonotype was observed at least ten times. The rearrangement joins TRBV29-1 to TRBJ1-2, with 11 bases that match TRBD1. V shed 6 bases, J shed 2 bases, and the junction held 2 bases outside the gene matches. Germline values: CDR1 SQVTM, CDR2 ANQGSEA. CDR3 size: 13 residues. The CDR3 region is CSVGDRGNYGYTF. CDR3 in DNA: TGCAGCGTGGGGGACAGGGGGAACTATGGCTACACCTTC.

This clonotype has a handful of counts. The chain is built from TRBV7-3 and TRBJ2-1; 7 bases match TRBD2. This CDR3 has 15 residues. V lost 4 bases, J lost 10 bases, and 13 bases stayed unmatched. The V gene's germline CDR1 is SGHTA and CDR2 FQGTGA. CDR3 protein: CASSSGTTSGMEQFF. The CDR3 DNA reads TGTGCCAGCAGCTCAGGGACTACGTCGGGCATGGAGCAGTTCTTC.

This clonotype was recorded many times. The chain recombines TRBV6-1 with TRBJ1-2; 7 bases are shared with TRBD1. This CDR3 comprises 16 residues. Germline CDR1 MNHNS, CDR2 SASEGT. V lost 2 bases and J lost 2; bases outside the gene matches: 8. The CDR3 region is CASSESQGIANYGYTF. In DNA form, the CDR3 reads TGTGCCAGCAGTGAATCACAGGGGATTGCGAACTATGGCTACACCTTC.

This clonotype was detected many times. The rearrangement uses TRBV5-1 and TRBJ2-7; no definite D call. The CDR3 totals 15 residues. Germline CDR1 reads SGHRS; CDR2 reads YFSETQ. V was cut by 0 bases and J by 3 bases, with 13 bases left in between. This CDR3 reads CASSLAPGDRYEQYF. The CDR3 DNA is TGCGCCAGCAGCTTGGCCCCCGGCGACCGCTACGAGCAGTACTTC.

At least ten counts were recorded for this clonotype. This chain connects TRBV4-1 to TRBJ1-1; 7 positions agree with TRBD1. The CDR3 length is 14 residues. The V gene's germline CDR1 is MGHRA and CDR2 YSYEKL. J gave up 5 bases and V 1 base, and 4 bases lay outside the gene matches. CDR3: CASSQGKGATEAFF. The DNA of the CDR3 is TGCGCCAGCAGCCAAGGGAAGGGGGCGACTGAAGCTTTCTTT.